The sequence of this TCR beta chain was determined in a study of T cell responses to AZD1222 COVID-19 vaccine. The method was immunoSEQ multiplex PCR; TCRdb's version includes in-frame clones alone and lacks a portion of them. The sample consists of under 110,000 clones, 87% of them appearing once. The germline V gene encodes CDR1 SNHLY and CDR2 FYNNEI. The CDR3 sequence is 16 residues long. V was cut by 8 bases and J by 0 bases, with 18 bases left in between. Findings and limits, study-wide: Scientists sampled the repertoires only once the peak T cell response had passed. Spike as a whole was targeted by vaccine-associated CD4 TCRs, dominant at 160-218 and 743-854.

With respect to this clone: Its antigen is still unknown.

The source material was peripheral blood, sampled 28 days after the second AZD1222 dose. The chain uses TRBV2 and TRBJ2-3; D tentatively fits TRBD1 or TRBD2 (5 bases each). This clonotype originated in an adult who received the AZD1222 COVID-19 vaccine. CDR3 nucleotides: TGTGCCAGCTCCCGGGGCCCACCTACGAGCACAGATACGCAGTATTTT. Residues: CASSRGPPTSTDTQYF.